The 32 T cell receptor beta chains presented below share a single source sample, sequenced in a study of shared clonotypes between healthy human individuals. Repertoires were generated with immunoSEQ multiplex PCR, while TCRdb's copy carries only in-frame clones and drops some. The sample contains about 1 million clones, about 75% of which appear only once. The sample consisted of memory CD4+ T cells sorted from blood. Subset described: CD45RA-negative fraction. The receptors come from a young man in good health.

The chain joins TRBV4-1 to TRBJ1-4; no clear D gene. The germline V and J ends were trimmed by 3 bases and 3 bases, with 8 bases remaining between them. This CDR3 has 14 residues. The germline V gene has CDR1 MGHRA and CDR2 YSYEKL. The CDR3 sequence: CASSQHFANEKLFF. CDR3 bases: TGCGCCAGCAGCCAGCACTTTGCTAATGAAAAACTGTTTTTT.

The chain recombines TRBV6-1 with TRBJ2-2; unclear D gene. This CDR3 is built from 12 residues. CDR1 and CDR2 from the germline V gene are MNHNS and SASEGT. Trimming removed 5 bases from V and 6 bases from J, with 7 bases in between. The CDR3 coding sequence is TGTGCCAGCAGTATCCCGCCCGGGGAGCTGTTTTTT. Translated, it gives CASSIPPGELFF.

Written as DNA, the CDR3 is TGTGCCGGGGGGGATTATGGCTACACCTTC. Translating gives CAGGDYGYTF. The chain combines TRBV6-5 with TRBJ1-2; D perhaps matches TRBD1 (5 bases). Germline V lookup: CDR1 MNHEY, CDR2 SVGAGI. With 11 bases removed from V and 5 bases from J, the gap between germline ends came to 9 bases. The length of the CDR3 is 10 residues.

Worth noting for this clone: The sample holds other DNA sequences that translate to the same CDR3. The V and J genes are TRBV9 and TRBJ1-2, with unresolved D. Germline lookup yields CDR1 SGDLS and CDR2 YYNGEE. Trimming removed 0 bases at V and 7 bases at J, with 16 bases between. This CDR3 region has 15 residues. The CDR3 nucleotides read TGTGCCAGCAGCGTAGTGCCAGACGCCGGGGTTGGCTACACCTTC. As protein: CASSVVPDAGVGYTF.

A word on this clone: Other nucleotide sequences from this sample produce the same CDR3. The V and J genes are TRBV7-9 and TRBJ1-1; unclear D gene. Deletions cut 3 bases from V and 0 bases from J, with 2 bases between. The CDR3 has 12 residues. The germline V gene has CDR1 SEHNR and CDR2 FQNEAQ (reference sequence). The CDR3 loop is CASSFVNTEAFF. The CDR3 nucleotides are TGTGCCAGCAGCTTTGTGAACACTGAAGCTTTCTTT. The complete variable domain, with remaining parts taken from reference TRBV7-9 and TRBJ1-1, reads DTGVSQNPRHKITKRGQNVTFRCDPISEHNRLYWYRQTLGQGPEFLTYFQNEAQLEKSRLLSDRFSAERPKGSFSTLEIQRTEQGDSAMYLCASSFVNTEAFFGQGTRLTVV.

V is TRBV10-3 and J is TRBJ1-1; perhaps TRBD1 as D (5 bases). The V end lost 6 bases, the J end lost 7 bases, and 18 bases lay between the germline ends. This CDR3 contains 14 residues. Germline-derived CDR1 and CDR2 are ENHRY and SYGVKD. CDR3 in amino acids: CAISLQTEKGEAFF. The CDR3 bases are TGTGCCATCAGCCTACAGACAGAAAAGGGTGAAGCTTTCTTT.

This clone was detected a few times. CDR3 loop: CASSPTRTGWGGYTF. In nucleotides, the CDR3 is TGTGCCAGCAGTCCCACCCGGACAGGGTGGGGTGGCTACACCTTC. J is TRBJ1-2 and V is TRBV27; 8 bases are shared with TRBD1. The CDR3 is 15 residues long. V shed 5 bases and J 7 bases; nucleotides not matched to a gene: 12. Germline V CDR1 and CDR2: MNHEY, SMNVEV (reference sequence).

The chain joins TRBV11-3 to TRBJ2-7, with 7 bases aligning to TRBD1. In germline, CDR1 is SGHNT, CDR2 YENEEA. This CDR3 is built from 13 residues. V lost 4 bases and J lost 7; bases outside the gene matches: 7. CDR3 nucleotides: TGTGCCAGCAGCTGGGACAGTCGAGGTGAGCAGTACTTC. Translating it yields CASSWDSRGEQYF.

Comment on this clone: Distinct nucleotide sequences in the sample also encode this CDR3. J is TRBJ2-1 and V is TRBV5-1, with D perhaps being TRBD1 or TRBD2 (5 bases each). This CDR3 has 16 residues. V lost 0 bases, J lost 0 bases, and 10 bases lay in between. The germline V gene has CDR1 SGHRS and CDR2 YFSETQ. As DNA, the CDR3 is TGCGCCAGCAGCTTGGGAGGGACGGGCTCCTACAATGAGCAGTTCTTC. This codes for CASSLGGTGSYNEQFF.

This chain connects TRBV7-2 to TRBJ2-7; D possibly corresponds to TRBD2 (5 bases). The V and J ends lost 5 bases and 4 bases respectively, with 9 bases between them. The CDR3 has 12 residues. The germline V gene encodes CDR1 SGHTA and CDR2 FQGNSA. The CDR3 nucleotides read TGTGCCAGCAGCCCCGGGATGTACGAGCAGTACTTC. It translates to CASSPGMYEQYF.

With respect to this clone: This specimen includes other DNA sequences encoding the same CDR3. This chain links TRBV5-1 with TRBJ2-7, with 9 bases lining up with TRBD1. The CDR3 sequence is 14 residues long. V was pared by 3 bases and J by 3 bases, with 4 bases of the junction left unmatched. The germline gives CDR1 SGHRS, CDR2 YFSETQ. CDR3: CASSSQGANYEQYF. Here the CDR3 DNA reads TGCGCCAGCAGCTCACAGGGGGCAAACTACGAGCAGTACTTC.

V gene TRBV6-1 combines with J gene TRBJ2-3; TRBD1 aligns across 8 bases. CDR1 is MNHNS and CDR2 is SASEGT in the germline V gene. The CDR3 contains 14 residues. V shed 3 bases and J 1 base; nucleotides not matched to a gene: 0. This CDR3 reads CASSEGQGTDTQYF. For the CDR3, the DNA is TGTGCCAGCAGTGAGGGACAGGGCACAGATACGCAGTATTTT.

The chain joins TRBV6-5 to TRBJ2-7, with 9 bases matching TRBD1. The CDR3 has 14 residues. Germline-derived CDR1 and CDR2 are MNHEY and SVGAGI. V trimming: 4 bases; J trimming: 4 bases; junction bases outside the gene matches: 5. DNA of the CDR3: TGTGCCAGCAGTTCTACAGGGGGCGGGTACGAGCAGTACTTC. As protein: CASSSTGGGYEQYF.

This chain connects TRBV6-5 to TRBJ2-7, with 8 bases identical to TRBD2. The CDR3 is 13 residues long. V lost 4 bases, J lost 7 bases, and 6 bases stayed unmatched. The germline V gene has CDR1 MNHEY and CDR2 SVGAGI. CDR3 protein: CASSFGRALEQYF. In DNA, the CDR3 is TGTGCCAGCAGTTTCGGGAGGGCCCTGGAGCAGTACTTC.

CDR3 sequence: CASSESNGEQFF. The CDR3 coding sequence is TGCGCCAGCAGTGAGTCGAACGGTGAGCAGTTCTTC. This rearrangement joins TRBV10-1 to TRBJ2-1; unclear D gene. The V gene lost 0 bases and the J gene lost 9 bases, with 6 bases spanning the gap. Germline values: CDR1 WNHNN, CDR2 SYGVQD (reference sequence). CDR3 length equals 12 residues.

The V gene is TRBV2, the J gene TRBJ2-4; no definite D call. The CDR3 consists of 17 residues. Per germline, CDR1 SNHLY and CDR2 FYNNEI. The V end was cut by 2 bases, the J end by 0 bases, with 14 bases between. The CDR3 sequence: CASSELISGPAKNIQYF. The CDR3 DNA sequence: TGTGCCAGCAGTGAACTAATCAGTGGGCCAGCCAAAAACATTCAGTACTTC.

The chain couples TRBV10-3 to TRBJ2-2, with D hard to call. This CDR3 comprises 14 residues. From germline, CDR1 is ENHRY and CDR2 SYGVKD. Trimming cost V 7 bases and J 0 bases, with 9 bases left between them. CDR3 residues: CAITPRSNTGELFF. CDR3 nucleotides: TGTGCCATCACCCCCAGATCGAACACCGGGGAGCTGTTTTTT.

The V call is TRBV5-4, the J call TRBJ2-7; TRBD1 might be the D (5 bases). Trimming left V 4 bases short and J 0 bases short, with 11 bases between. This CDR3 has 14 amino acids. The germline V gene has CDR1 SGHNT and CDR2 YYREEE (reference sequence). The CDR3 nucleotides are TGTGCCAGCAGCCTCGACAGAAGCTCCTACGAGCAGTACTTC. Residues: CASSLDRSSYEQYF. Looking up the rest from reference TRBV5-4 and TRBJ2-7 gives the full variable domain: ETGVTQSPTHLIKTRGQQVTLRCSSQSGHNTVSWYQQALGQGPQFIFQYYREEENGRGNFPPRFSGLQFPNYSSELNVNALELDDSALYLCASSLDRSSYEQYFGPGTRLTVT.

In its sample, this clone was seen a few times. The chain recombines TRBV18 with TRBJ1-1, with 10 nucleotides matching TRBD1. Germline V gives CDR1 KGHSH, CDR2 LQKENI. This CDR3 has 15 amino acids. With 8 bases clipped from V and 4 bases from J, the junction kept 10 bases outside the gene matches. The CDR3 sequence: CASRGTGDFGTEAFF. The DNA for the CDR3 is TGTGCCAGCCGAGGGACAGGGGATTTCGGCACTGAAGCTTTCTTT. Combining the CDR3 with reference TRBV18 and TRBJ1-1 gives the whole variable domain NAGVMQNPRHLVRRRGQEARLRCSPMKGHSHVYWYRQLPEEGLKFMVYLQKENIIDESGMPKERFSAEFPKEGPSILRIQQVVRGDSAAYFCASRGTGDFGTEAFFGQGTRLTVV.

V is TRBV11-3 and J is TRBJ2-5, with D perhaps TRBD1 (7 bases). The V and J ends lost 5 bases and 7 bases respectively, with 20 bases between them. The length of the CDR3 is 15 residues. Germline V gene data show CDR1 as SGHNT and CDR2 as YENEEA. The CDR3 bases are TGTGCCAGCAGCGGCAGGGGGGTGTGGGGCTGGACCCAGTACTTC. This encodes CASSGRGVWGWTQYF.

This clone was observed once. The chain joins TRBV27 to TRBJ2-1; D ambiguous. Germline V gene data show CDR1 as MNHEY and CDR2 as SMNVEV (reference sequence). The CDR3 has 15 amino acids. With 3 bases removed from V and 0 bases from J, the gap between germline ends came to 9 bases. CDR3 residues: CASSFGRYSYNEQFF. Written as DNA, the CDR3 is TGTGCCAGCAGTTTTGGAAGATACTCCTACAATGAGCAGTTCTTC.

CDR3 nucleotides: TGTGCCAGCAGCTTAGGATGGCTGGCAGGCGATGAGCAGTTCTTC. Its protein product is CASSLGWLAGDEQFF. This chain uses TRBV11-2 with TRBJ2-1; D remains unclear. The germline V gene has CDR1 SGHAT and CDR2 FQNNGV. Trimming left V 1 base short and J 8 bases short, with 15 bases between. This CDR3 spans 15 amino acids.

The chain uses TRBV5-1 and TRBJ2-5, with D possibly being TRBD2 (7 bases). CDR1 is SGHRS, CDR2 YFSETQ, per germline. With 6 bases removed from V and 3 bases from J, the gap between germline ends came to 12 bases. This CDR3 has 13 amino acids. The CDR3 region has the DNA TGCGCCAGCATAGGGGGGGCGAAAGAGACCCAGTACTTC. Its protein is CASIGGAKETQYF.

The chain combines TRBV29-1 with TRBJ2-6; no definite D call. Germline values: CDR1 SQVTM, CDR2 ANQGSEA. With 6 bases removed from V and 2 bases from J, the gap between germline ends came to 8 bases. This CDR3 is 13 amino acids long. The chain's CDR3 is CSVLYPGANVLTF. The CDR3 region has the DNA TGCAGCGTCTTGTACCCTGGGGCCAACGTCCTGACTTTC.

This chain connects TRBV7-2 to TRBJ2-1; no reliable D call. Trimming shortened V by 4 bases and J by 4 bases, and 5 bases separated the two germline ends. The CDR3 totals 12 residues. CDR1 and CDR2 (germline): SGHTA, FQGNSA. The CDR3 coding sequence is TGTGCCAGCAGCTGGGTGTACAATGAGCAGTTCTTC. It translates to CASSWVYNEQFF.

The rearrangement links TRBV7-9 to TRBJ2-3, with a tentative D call TRBD2 (6 bases). Germline loops: CDR1 SEHNR, CDR2 FQNEAQ (reference sequence). Trimming shortened V by 1 base and J by 8 bases, and 10 bases separated the two germline ends. CDR3 length: 13 residues. The CDR3 nucleotides are TGTGCCAGCAGCTTAGTCCTGGGGGGTACGCAGTATTTT. It specifies CASSLVLGGTQYF.

This chain connects TRBV19 to TRBJ2-3; D is tentatively TRBD1 or TRBD2 (6 bases each). CDR1 is LNHDA, CDR2 SQIVND, per germline (reference sequence). This CDR3 has 16 residues. The ends were cut back, 7 bases at V and 2 bases at J, with 19 bases in the middle. CDR3 loop: CASTLDGGLITDTQYF. As DNA, the CDR3 is TGTGCCAGTACCCTGGACGGGGGCCTAATCACAGATACGCAGTATTTT.

The rearrangement joins TRBV25-1 to TRBJ2-2; no reliable D call. The CDR3 length is 17 residues. Germline V gene data show CDR1 as MGHDK and CDR2 as SYGVNS. V was clipped by 3 bases and J by 6 bases, with 20 bases between them. CDR3 sequence reads: CASSDWNRANRPGELFF. CDR3 in DNA: TGTGCCAGCAGTGATTGGAATCGGGCCAACCGTCCCGGGGAGCTGTTTTTT.

The CDR3 sequence: CASSNRDRGPEQYF. DNA for the CDR3: TGTGCCAGCAGCAACCGGGACAGGGGGCCCGAGCAGTACTTC. The rearrangement joins TRBV11-2 to TRBJ2-7, with TRBD1 matching over 12 bases. J was trimmed by 6 bases and V by 5 bases; bases with no gene match: 5. CDR3 length equals 14 residues. CDR1 SGHAT and CDR2 FQNNGV come from the germline V gene.

This clone appeared once. The chain recombines TRBV5-1 with TRBJ1-4; 7 bases fit TRBD1. Germline CDR1 is SGHRS and CDR2 is YFSETQ. The CDR3 is 14 amino acids. Unmatched junction bases numbered 5, after V lost 2 bases and J lost 7 bases. The CDR3 is CASSFDREGEKLFF. The DNA for the CDR3 is TGCGCCAGCAGCTTTGACAGGGAGGGTGAAAAACTGTTTTTT.

The chain uses TRBV6-6 and TRBJ1-4, with D uncertain. Trimming stripped 6 bases from V and 8 bases from J, with 16 bases between. The CDR3 sequence is 14 residues long. The V gene's germline CDR1 is MNHNY and CDR2 SVGAGI (reference sequence). The CDR3 DNA follows: TGTGCCAGCAGCGGACCACTCGGAGGGGAAAAACTGTTTTTT. Its protein is CASSGPLGGEKLFF.

The J gene is TRBJ1-5, the V gene TRBV18; perhaps TRBD1 as D (6 bases). Trimming shortened V by 3 bases and J by 2 bases, and 11 bases separated the two germline ends. Germline V gene sequence: CDR1 KGHSH, CDR2 LQKENI. The CDR3 totals 15 residues. DNA for the CDR3: TGTGCCAGCTCACCGGGGGCTGGGGGCAATCAGCCCCAGCATTTT. It specifies CASSPGAGGNQPQHF.